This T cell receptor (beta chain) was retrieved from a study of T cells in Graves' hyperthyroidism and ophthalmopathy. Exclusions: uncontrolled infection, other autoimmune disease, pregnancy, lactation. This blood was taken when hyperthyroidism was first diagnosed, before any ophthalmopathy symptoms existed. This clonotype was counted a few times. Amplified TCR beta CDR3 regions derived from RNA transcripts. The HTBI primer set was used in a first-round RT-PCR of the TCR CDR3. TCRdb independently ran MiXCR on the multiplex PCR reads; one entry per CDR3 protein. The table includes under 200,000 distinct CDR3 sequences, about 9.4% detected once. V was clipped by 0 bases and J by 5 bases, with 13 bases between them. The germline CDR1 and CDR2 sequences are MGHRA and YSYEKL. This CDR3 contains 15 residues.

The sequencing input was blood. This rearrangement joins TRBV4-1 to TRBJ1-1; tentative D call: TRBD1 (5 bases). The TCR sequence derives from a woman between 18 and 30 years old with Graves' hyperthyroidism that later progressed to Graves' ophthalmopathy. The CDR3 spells CASSQDTQGTTEAFF. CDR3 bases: TGCGCCAGCAGCCAAGATACCCAGGGCACTACTGAAGCTTTCTTT.